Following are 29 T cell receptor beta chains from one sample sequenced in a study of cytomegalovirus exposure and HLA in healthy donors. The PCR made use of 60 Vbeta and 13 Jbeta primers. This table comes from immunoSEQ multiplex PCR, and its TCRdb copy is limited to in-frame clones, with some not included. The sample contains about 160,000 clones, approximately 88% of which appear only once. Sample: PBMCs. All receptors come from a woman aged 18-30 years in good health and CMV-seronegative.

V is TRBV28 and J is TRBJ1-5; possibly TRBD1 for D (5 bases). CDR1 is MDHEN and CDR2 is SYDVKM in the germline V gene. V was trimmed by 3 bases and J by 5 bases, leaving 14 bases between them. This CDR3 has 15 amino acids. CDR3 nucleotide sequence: TGTGCCAGCAGTTTCAGGCAGGGAGGGGATCAGCCCCAGCATTTT. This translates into CASSFRQGGDQPQHF.

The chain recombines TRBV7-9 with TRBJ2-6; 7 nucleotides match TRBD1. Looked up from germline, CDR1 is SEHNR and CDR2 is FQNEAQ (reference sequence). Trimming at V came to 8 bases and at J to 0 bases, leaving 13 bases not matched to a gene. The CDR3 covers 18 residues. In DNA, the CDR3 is TGTGCCAGCGGATATCTCCGGACAGGCATCTCTGGGGCCAACGTCCTGACTTTC. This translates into CASGYLRTGISGANVLTF. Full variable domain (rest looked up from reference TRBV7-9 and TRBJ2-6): DTGVSQNPRHKITKRGQNVTFRCDPISEHNRLYWYRQTLGQGPEFLTYFQNEAQLEKSRLLSDRFSAERPKGSFSTLEIQRTEQGDSAMYLCASGYLRTGISGANVLTFGAGSRLTVL.

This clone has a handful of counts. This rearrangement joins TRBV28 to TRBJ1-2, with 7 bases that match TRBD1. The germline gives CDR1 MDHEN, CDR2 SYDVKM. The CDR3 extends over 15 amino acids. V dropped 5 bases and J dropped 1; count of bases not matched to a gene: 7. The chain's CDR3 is CASSGTDGINYGYTF. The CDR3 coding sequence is TGTGCCAGCAGTGGGACAGACGGAATTAACTATGGCTACACCTTC.

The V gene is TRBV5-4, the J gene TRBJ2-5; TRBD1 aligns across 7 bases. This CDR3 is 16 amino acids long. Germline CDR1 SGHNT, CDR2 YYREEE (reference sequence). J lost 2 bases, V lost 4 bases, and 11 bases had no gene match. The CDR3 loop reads CASSPRIWDSQETQYF. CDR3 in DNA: TGTGCCAGCAGCCCACGTATATGGGACAGTCAAGAGACCCAGTACTTC.

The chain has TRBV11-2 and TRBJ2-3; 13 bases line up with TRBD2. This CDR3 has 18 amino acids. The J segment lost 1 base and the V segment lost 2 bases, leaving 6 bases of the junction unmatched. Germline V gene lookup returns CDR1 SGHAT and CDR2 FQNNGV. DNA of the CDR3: TGTGCCAGCAGCTTAACCTGGACTAGCGGGGGACGCACAGATACGCAGTATTTT. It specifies CASSLTWTSGGRTDTQYF.

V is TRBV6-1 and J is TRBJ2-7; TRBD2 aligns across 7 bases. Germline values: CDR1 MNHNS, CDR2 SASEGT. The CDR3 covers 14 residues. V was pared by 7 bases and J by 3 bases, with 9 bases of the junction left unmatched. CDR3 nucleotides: TGTGCCAGCAAACCCGGGCCTAGCGGCTACGAGCAGTACTTC. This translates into CASKPGPSGYEQYF.

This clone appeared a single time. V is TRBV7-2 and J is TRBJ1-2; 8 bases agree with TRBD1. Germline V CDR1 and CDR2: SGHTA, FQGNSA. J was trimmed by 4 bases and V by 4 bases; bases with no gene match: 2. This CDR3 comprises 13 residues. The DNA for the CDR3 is TGTGCCAGCAGCTCGGACAGGGTCTATGGCTACACCTTC. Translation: CASSSDRVYGYTF.

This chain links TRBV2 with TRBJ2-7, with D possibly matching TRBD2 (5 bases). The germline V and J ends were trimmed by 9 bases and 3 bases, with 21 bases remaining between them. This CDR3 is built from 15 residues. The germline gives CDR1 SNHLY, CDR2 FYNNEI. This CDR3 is CASSTPSRGLYEQYF. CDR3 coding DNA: TGTGCCAGTTCAACACCGTCCCGAGGGCTCTACGAGCAGTACTTC.

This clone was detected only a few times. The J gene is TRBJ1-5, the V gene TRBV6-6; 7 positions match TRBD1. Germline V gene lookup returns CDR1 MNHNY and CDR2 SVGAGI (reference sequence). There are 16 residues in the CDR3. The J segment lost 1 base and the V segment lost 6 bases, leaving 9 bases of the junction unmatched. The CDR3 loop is CASSPTGTESNQPQHF. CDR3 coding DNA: TGTGCCAGCAGCCCAACGGGGACAGAGAGCAATCAGCCCCAGCATTTT.

The DNA for the CDR3 is TGTGCCAGCAGGCGTCGACAGGGGGTGGCCGATACGCAGTATTTT. Its protein product is CASRRRQGVADTQYF. This sequence joins TRBV28 and TRBJ2-3; 9 bases are shared with TRBD1. Germline V gene data show CDR1 as MDHEN and CDR2 as SYDVKM. This CDR3 is 15 amino acids long. The trim removed 6 bases at V and 6 bases at J, leaving 10 bases unmatched.

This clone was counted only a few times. The DNA of the CDR3 is TGTGCCAGCAGTCAGGGGGAGTACACTGAAGCTTTCTTT. It codes for CASSQGEYTEAFF. The rearrangement uses TRBV6-1 and TRBJ1-1, with 7 positions matching TRBD1. Trimming at V came to 5 bases and at J to 3 bases, leaving 3 bases not matched to a gene. CDR1 and CDR2 from the germline V gene are MNHNS and SASEGT. This CDR3 comprises 13 residues.

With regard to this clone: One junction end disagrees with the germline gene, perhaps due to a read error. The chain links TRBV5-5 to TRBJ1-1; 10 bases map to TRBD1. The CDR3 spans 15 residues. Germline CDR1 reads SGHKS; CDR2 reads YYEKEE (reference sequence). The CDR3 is CASSPWTGGHTEAFF. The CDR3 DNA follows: TGTGCCAGCAGCCCCTGGACAGGGGGGCACACTGAAGCTTTTTTT.

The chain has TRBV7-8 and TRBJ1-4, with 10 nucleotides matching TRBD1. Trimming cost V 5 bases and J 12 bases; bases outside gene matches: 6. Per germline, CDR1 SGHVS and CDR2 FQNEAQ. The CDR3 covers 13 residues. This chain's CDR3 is CASSPGTGVELFF. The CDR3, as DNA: TGTGCCAGCAGCCCCGGGACAGGGGTGGAACTGTTTTTT.

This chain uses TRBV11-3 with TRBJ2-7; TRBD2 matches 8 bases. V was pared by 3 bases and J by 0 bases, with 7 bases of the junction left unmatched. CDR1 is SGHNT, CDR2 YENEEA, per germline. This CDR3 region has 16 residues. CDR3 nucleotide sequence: TGTGCCAGCAGCTTCGGGGGGGCGGGCAGCTCCTACGAGCAGTACTTC. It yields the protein CASSFGGAGSSYEQYF.

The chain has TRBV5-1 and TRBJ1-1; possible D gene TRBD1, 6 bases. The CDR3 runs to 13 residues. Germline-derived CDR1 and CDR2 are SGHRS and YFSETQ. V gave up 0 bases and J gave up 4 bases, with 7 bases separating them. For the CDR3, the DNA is TGCGCCAGCAGCTTGGTGGGGGCCACTGAAGCTTTCTTT. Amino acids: CASSLVGATEAFF.

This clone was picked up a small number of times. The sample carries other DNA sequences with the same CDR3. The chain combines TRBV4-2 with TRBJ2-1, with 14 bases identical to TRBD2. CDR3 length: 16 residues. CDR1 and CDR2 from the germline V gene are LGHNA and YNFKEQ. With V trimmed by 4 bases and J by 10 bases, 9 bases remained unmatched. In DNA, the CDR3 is TGTGCCAGCAGCCCGTCGACTAGCGGGGGGGCCGAGGAGCAGTTCTTC. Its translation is CASSPSTSGGAEEQFF.

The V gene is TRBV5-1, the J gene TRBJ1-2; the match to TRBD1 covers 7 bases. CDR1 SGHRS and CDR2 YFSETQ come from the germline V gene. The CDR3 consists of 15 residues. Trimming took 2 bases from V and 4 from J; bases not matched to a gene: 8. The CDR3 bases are TGCGCCAGCAGCTTTGAGGGGGCATCGGTCTATGGCTACACCTTC. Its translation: CASSFEGASVYGYTF.

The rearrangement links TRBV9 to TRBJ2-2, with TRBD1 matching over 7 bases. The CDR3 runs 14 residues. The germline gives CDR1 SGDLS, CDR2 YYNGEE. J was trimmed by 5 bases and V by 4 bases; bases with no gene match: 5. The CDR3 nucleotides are TGTGCCAGCAGCCCCAGACAGGGAACCGGGGAGCTGTTTTTT. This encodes CASSPRQGTGELFF.

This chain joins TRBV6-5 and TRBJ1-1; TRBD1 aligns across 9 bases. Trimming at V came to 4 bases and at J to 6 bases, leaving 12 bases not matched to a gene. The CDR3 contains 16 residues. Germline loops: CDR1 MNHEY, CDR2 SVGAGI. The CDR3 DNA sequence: TGTGCCAGCAGTTCCGTCCTCCGTGGACAGGGGTCTGAAGCTTTCTTT. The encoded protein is CASSSVLRGQGSEAFF.

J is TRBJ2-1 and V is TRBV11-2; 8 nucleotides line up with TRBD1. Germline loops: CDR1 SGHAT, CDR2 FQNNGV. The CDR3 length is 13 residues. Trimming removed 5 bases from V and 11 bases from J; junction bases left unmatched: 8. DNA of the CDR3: TGTGCCAGCAGCGTACAGACAGGGGCTAAGCAGTTCTTC. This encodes CASSVQTGAKQFF.

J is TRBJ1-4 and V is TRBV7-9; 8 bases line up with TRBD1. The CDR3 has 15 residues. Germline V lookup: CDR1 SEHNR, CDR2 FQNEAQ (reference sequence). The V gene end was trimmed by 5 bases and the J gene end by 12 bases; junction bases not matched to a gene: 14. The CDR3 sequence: CASSPRDRTPGELFF. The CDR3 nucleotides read TGTGCCAGCAGCCCCCGGGACAGGACCCCTGGGGAACTGTTTTTT.

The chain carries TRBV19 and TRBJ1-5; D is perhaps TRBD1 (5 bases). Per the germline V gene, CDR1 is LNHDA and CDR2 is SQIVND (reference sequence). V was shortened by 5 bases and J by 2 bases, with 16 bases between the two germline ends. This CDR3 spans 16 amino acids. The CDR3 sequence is CASSSKGGAGNQPQHF. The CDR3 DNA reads TGTGCCAGTAGTTCAAAGGGAGGGGCTGGCAATCAGCCCCAGCATTTT.

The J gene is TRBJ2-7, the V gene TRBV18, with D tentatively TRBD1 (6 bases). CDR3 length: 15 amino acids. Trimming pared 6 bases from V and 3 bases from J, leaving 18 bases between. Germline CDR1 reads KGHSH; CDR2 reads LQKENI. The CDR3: CASSPTRTDRYEQYF. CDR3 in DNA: TGTGCCAGCTCCCCCACTCGGACAGACCGCTACGAGCAGTACTTC.

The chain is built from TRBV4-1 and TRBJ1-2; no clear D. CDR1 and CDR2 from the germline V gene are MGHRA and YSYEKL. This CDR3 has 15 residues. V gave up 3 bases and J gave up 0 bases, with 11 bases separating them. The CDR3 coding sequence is TGCGCCAGCAGCCACAAGGGAGAAGCTAACTATGGCTACACCTTC. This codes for CASSHKGEANYGYTF.

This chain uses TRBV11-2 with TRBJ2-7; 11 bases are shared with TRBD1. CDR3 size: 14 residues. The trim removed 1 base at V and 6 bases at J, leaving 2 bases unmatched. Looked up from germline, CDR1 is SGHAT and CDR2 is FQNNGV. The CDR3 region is CASSLGDRGAEQYF. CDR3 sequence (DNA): TGTGCCAGCAGCTTAGGGGACAGGGGGGCCGAGCAGTACTTC.

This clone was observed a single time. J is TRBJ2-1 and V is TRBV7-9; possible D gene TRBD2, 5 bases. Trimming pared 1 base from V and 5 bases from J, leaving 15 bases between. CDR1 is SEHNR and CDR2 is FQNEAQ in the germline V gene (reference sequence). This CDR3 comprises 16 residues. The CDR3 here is CASSLEEGGGHNEQFF. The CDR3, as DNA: TGTGCCAGCAGCTTAGAAGAGGGTGGTGGGCACAATGAGCAGTTCTTC.

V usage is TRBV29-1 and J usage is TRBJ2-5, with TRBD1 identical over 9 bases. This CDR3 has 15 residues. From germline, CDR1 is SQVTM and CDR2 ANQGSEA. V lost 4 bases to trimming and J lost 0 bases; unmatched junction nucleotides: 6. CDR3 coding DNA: TGCAGCGTTGCAGGGGACAGGGCAAACCAAGAGACCCAGTACTTC. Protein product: CSVAGDRANQETQYF.

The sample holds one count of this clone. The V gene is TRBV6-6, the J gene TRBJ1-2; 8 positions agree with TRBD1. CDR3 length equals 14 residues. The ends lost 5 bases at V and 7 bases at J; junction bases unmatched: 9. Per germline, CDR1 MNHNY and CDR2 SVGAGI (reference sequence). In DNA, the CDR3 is TGTGCCAGCAGTGGGCCAGGGGGCATGAGTGGCTACACCTTC. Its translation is CASSGPGGMSGYTF.

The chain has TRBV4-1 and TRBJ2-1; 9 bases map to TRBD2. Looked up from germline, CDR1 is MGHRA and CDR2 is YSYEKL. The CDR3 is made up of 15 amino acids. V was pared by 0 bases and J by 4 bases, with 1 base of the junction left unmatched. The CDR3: CASSQERGGYNEQFF. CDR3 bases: TGCGCCAGCAGCCAAGAGCGGGGGGGTTACAATGAGCAGTTCTTC.